This T cell receptor beta chain emerged from a study of graft-versus-host responses after intestinal transplantation. Some clones are missing from TCRdb's copy, which holds only in-frame ones; the method was immunoSEQ multiplex PCR. The sample carries some 83,000 clones, 91% recorded once. CDR1 LNHDA and CDR2 SQIVND come from the germline V gene (reference sequence). The CDR3 length is 14 residues. After removal of 4 bases from V and 0 bases from J, the junction contained 1 base not matched to a gene. Study-wide results and caveats: Levels of circulating GvH clones at their peak were associated with early post-transplant HvG declines.

With regard to this clone: The antigen remains undetermined.

The sequenced sample was unstimulated CD4+ T cells sorted from spleen or lymph node cells, obtained before intestinal transplant. The sequence was collected from a human donor who received an intestinal transplant. The genes are TRBV19 and TRBJ2-7; 9 positions agree with TRBD2. The CDR3 loop is CASSKRGDSYEQYF. The CDR3 nucleotides are TGTGCCAGTAGTAAGCGGGGGGACTCCTACGAGCAGTACTTC.